These T cell receptor beta chains were read from a single sample in a study of cytomegalovirus exposure and HLA in healthy donors. Sequencing used immunoSEQ multiplex PCR; TCRdb keeps in-frame clones, though not all of them. The sample yields 100,000 to 150,000 clones, approximately 84% seen once. Sequencing was carried out using PBMCs. The receptors derive from a man between 18 and 29 years old in good health and CMV-seropositive. CDR3s include the opening cysteine and the closing phenylalanine or tryptophan. D genes are given only for firm matches. Some rows mark clone size as missing; the rest say once, few, many or name a class of expanded clone.

V gene	J gene	clone size	D gene	CDR3 DNA	CDR3 protein
TRBV19	TRBJ1-1	-	-	TGTGCCAGTAGTATCAACCAGGGGAACACTGAAGCTTTCTTT	CASSINQGNTEAFF
TRBV7-8	TRBJ1-2	-	-	TGTGCCAGCAGCTTGGGCCGCAACTATGGCTACACCTTC	CASSLGRNYGYTF
TRBV4-3	TRBJ1-1	-	-	TGCGCCAGCAGCCAATTTCATCCCCACACTGAAGCTTTCTTT	CASSQFHPHTEAFF
TRBV4-1	TRBJ1-5	-	-	TGCGCCAGCAGCCAAGAACGGGGTATGCAGCCCCAGCATTTT	CASSQERGMQPQHF
TRBV5-6	TRBJ1-3	-	-	TGTGCCAGCAGCTTGGCCAGGGGTACAGACTCTGGAAACACCATATATTTT	CASSLARGTDSGNTIYF
TRBV5-4	TRBJ1-2	-	-	TGTGCCAGCAGCTTGTACCCAGGGGCGCGCTACTATGGCTACACCTTC	CASSLYPGARYYGYTF
TRBV5-3	TRBJ2-3	few	TRBD1	TGTGCCAGAAGCTTGGAATGGGACAGTAGCACAGATACGCAGTATTTT	CARSLEWDSSTDTQYF
TRBV7-6	TRBJ2-5	-	TRBD2	TGTGCCAGCAGCAGAAACCTAGCGGGGGGAGAGACCCAGTACTTC	CASSRNLAGGETQYF
TRBV13	TRBJ2-5	-	TRBD2	TGTGCCAGCAGCTGGCTAGCGGGATCCCAAGAGACCCAGTACTTC	CASSWLAGSQETQYF
TRBV6-6	TRBJ2-2	-	-	TGTGCCAGCAGTTACCCCGGGACCGGGGAGCTGTTTTTT	CASSYPGTGELFF
TRBV5-6	TRBJ2-1	-	TRBD2	TGTGCCAGCAGCTTGGACGGGGACTACTTCAATGAGCAGTTCTTC	CASSLDGDYFNEQFF
TRBV2	TRBJ2-2	-	TRBD1	TGTGCCAGCAGTCCCGGACAGGGGATATTCACCGGGGAGCTGTTTTTT	CASSPGQGIFTGELFF
TRBV18	TRBJ2-1	-	TRBD2	TGTGCCAGCTCATCTAGCGGGAGGACCCATGAGCAGTTCTTC	CASSSSGRTHEQFF
TRBV5-1	TRBJ2-1	once	-	TGCGCCAGCAGCTCTAGTATTATCAATGAGCAGTTCTTC	CASSSSIINEQFF
TRBV7-2	TRBJ2-6	once	-	TGTGCCAGCAGCTTGAGGGGGGGTCCTGGGGCCAACGTCCTGACTTTC	CASSLRGGPGANVLTF
TRBV7-2	TRBJ2-7	-	-	TGTGCCAGCAGCCCACACTCACAGTACGAGCAGTACTTC	CASSPHSQYEQYF
TRBV6-5	TRBJ1-3	-	-	TGTGCCAGCAGTGGGACTTTCTCTGGAAACACCATATATTTT	CASSGTFSGNTIYF